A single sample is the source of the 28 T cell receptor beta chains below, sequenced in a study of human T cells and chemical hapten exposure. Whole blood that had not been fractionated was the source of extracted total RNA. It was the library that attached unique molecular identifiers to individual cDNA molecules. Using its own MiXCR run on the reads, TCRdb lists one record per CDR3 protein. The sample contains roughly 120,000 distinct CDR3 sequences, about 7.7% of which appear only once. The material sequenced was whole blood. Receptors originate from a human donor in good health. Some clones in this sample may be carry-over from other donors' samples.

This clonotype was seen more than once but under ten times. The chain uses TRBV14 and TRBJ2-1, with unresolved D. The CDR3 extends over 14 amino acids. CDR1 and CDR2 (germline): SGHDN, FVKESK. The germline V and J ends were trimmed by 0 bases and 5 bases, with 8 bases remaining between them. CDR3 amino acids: CASSQDLVDNEQFF. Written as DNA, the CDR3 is TGTGCCAGCAGCCAAGATCTGGTGGACAATGAGCAGTTCTTC.

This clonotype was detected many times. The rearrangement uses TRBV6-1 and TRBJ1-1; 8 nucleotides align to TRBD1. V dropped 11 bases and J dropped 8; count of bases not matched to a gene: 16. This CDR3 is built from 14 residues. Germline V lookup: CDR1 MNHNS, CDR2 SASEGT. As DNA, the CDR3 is TGTGCCGGTGGGGCTCCGGGACAGGCGGGGGAAGCTTTCTTT. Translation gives CAGGAPGQAGEAFF.

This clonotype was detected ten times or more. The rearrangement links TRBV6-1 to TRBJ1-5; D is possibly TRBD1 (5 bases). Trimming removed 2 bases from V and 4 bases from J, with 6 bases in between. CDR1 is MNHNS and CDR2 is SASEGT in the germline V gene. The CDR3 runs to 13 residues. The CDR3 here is CASSEWGNQPQHF. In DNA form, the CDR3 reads TGTGCCAGCAGTGAATGGGGGAATCAGCCCCAGCATTTT.

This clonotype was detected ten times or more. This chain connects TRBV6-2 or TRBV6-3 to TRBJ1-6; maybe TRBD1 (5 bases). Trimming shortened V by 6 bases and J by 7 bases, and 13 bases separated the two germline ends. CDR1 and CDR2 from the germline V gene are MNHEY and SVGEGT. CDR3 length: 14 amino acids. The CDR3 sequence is CASSLRKGNSPLHF. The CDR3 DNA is TGTGCCAGCAGCCTACGAAAGGGGAATTCACCCCTCCACTTT.

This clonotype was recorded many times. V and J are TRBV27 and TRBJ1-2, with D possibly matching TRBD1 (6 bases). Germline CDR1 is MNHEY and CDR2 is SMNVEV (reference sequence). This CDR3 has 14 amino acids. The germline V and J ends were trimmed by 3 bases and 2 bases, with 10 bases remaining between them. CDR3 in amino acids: CASSFTGRNYGYTF. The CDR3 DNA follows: TGTGCCAGCAGTTTCACAGGGAGGAACTATGGCTACACCTTC.

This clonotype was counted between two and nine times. The CDR3 loop reads CASTDLADTGELFF. CDR3 DNA sequence: TGTGCCAGCACCGATCTAGCGGACACCGGGGAGCTGTTTTTT. The V gene is TRBV7-9, the J gene TRBJ2-2; TRBD2 agrees at 7 bases. This CDR3 region has 14 residues. CDR1 is SEHNR, CDR2 FQNEAQ, per germline (reference sequence). V lost 7 bases to trimming and J lost 3 bases; unmatched junction nucleotides: 5.

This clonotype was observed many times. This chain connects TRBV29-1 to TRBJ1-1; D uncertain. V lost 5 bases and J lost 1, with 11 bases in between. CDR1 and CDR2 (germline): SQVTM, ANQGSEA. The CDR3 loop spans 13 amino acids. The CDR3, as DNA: TGCAGCGTTTCTCATGCGAGGAACACTGAAGCTTTCTTT. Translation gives CSVSHARNTEAFF.

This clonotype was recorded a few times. In DNA, the CDR3 is TGTGCCAGCAGCCGCCCCCAAGGAGTGGGGGGGGCCGCCGGGGAGCTGTTTTTT. Protein product: CASSRPQGVGGAAGELFF. The chain has TRBV4-2 and TRBJ2-2; D perhaps matches TRBD2 (7 bases). The V end was cut by 4 bases, the J end by 6 bases, with 24 bases between. CDR1 and CDR2 from the germline V gene are LGHNA and YNFKEQ. The CDR3 spans 18 residues.

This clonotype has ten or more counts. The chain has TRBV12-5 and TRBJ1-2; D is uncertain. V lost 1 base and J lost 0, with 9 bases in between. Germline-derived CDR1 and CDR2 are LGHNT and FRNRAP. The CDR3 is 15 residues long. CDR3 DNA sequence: TGTGCTAGTGGTTTGGGGACCAGACCTAACTATGGCTACACCTTC. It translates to CASGLGTRPNYGYTF.

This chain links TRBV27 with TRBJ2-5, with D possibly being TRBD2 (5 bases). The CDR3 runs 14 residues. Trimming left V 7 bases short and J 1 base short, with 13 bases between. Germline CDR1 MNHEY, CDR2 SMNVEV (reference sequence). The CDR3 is CASNPRGAQETQYF. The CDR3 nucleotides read TGTGCCAGCAACCCCCGGGGAGCCCAAGAGACCCAGTACTTC.

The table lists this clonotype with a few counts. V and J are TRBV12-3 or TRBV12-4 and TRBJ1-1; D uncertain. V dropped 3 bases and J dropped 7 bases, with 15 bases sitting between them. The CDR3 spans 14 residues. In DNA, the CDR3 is TGTGCCAGCAGTTTTGGGGATTTGAGGGTTGAAGCTTTCTTT. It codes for CASSFGDLRVEAFF.

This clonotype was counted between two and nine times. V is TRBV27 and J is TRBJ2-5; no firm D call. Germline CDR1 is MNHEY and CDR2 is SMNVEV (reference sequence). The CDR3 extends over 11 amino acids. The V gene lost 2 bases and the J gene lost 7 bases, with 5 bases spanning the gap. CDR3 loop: CASSLGLTQYF. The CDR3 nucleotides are TGTGCCAGCAGTTTAGGGCTGACCCAGTACTTC.

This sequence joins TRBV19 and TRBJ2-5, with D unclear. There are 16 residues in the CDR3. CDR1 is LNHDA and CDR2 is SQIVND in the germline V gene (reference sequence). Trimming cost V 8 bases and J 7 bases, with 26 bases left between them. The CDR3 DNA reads TGTGCCAGTCGCCATTTGGATACTCGATTCCCAGGGACCCAGTACTTC. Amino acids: CASRHLDTRFPGTQYF.

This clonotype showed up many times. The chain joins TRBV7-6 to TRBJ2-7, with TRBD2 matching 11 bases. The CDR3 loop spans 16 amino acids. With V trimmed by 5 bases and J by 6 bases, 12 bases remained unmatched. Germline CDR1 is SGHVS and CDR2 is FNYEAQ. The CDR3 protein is CASSTGTSGGRGEQYF. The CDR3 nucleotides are TGTGCCAGCAGCACTGGGACTAGCGGCGGCAGAGGCGAGCAGTACTTC.

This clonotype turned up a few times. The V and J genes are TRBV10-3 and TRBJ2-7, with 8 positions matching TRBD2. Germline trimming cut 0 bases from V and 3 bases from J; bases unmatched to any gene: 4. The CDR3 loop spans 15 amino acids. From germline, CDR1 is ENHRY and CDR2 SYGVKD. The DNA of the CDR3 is TGTGCCATCAGTGAGTCTACACTAGCGGTCTACGAGCAGTACTTC. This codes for CAISESTLAVYEQYF.

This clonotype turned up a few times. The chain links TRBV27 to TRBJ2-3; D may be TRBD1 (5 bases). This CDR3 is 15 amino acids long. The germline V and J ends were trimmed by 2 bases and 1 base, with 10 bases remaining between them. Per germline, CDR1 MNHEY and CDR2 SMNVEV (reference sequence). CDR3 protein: CASSLGASGTDTQYF. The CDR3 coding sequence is TGTGCCAGCAGTTTAGGGGCGAGCGGCACAGATACGCAGTATTTT.

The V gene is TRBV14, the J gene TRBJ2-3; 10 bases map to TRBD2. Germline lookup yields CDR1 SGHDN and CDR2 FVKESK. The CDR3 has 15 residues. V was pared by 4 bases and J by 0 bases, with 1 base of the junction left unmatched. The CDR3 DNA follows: TGTGCCAGCAGCCGAGCGGGAGGGAGCACAGATACGCAGTATTTT. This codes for CASSRAGGSTDTQYF.

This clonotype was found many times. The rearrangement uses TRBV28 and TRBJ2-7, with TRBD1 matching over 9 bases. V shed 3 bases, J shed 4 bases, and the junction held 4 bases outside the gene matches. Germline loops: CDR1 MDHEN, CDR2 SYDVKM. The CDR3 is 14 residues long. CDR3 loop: CASSFETGGYEQYF. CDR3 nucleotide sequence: TGTGCCAGCAGTTTTGAGACAGGGGGTTACGAGCAGTACTTC.

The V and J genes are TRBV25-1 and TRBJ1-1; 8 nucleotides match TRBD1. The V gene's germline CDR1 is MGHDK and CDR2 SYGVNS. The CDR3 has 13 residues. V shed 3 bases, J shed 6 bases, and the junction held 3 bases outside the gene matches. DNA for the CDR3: TGTGCCAGCAGTGATGGGGACAGGTCTGAAGCTTTCTTT. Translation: CASSDGDRSEAFF.

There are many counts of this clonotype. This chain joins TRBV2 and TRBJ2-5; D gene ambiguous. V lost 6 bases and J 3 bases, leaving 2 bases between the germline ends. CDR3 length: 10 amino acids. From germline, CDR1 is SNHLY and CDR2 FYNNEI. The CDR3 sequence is CASSKETQYF. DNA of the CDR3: TGTGCCAGCAGCAAAGAGACCCAGTACTTC.

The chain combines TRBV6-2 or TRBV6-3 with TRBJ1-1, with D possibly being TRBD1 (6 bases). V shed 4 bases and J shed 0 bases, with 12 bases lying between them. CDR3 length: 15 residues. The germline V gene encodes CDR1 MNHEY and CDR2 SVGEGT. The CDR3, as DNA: TGTGCCAGCAGTTCTCTGAGGGACATGAACACTGAAGCTTTCTTT. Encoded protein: CASSSLRDMNTEAFF.

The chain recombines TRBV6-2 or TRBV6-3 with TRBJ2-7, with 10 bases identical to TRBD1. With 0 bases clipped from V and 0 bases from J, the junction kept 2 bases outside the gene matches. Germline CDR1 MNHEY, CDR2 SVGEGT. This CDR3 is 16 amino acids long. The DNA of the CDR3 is TGTGCCAGCAGTTACTCGGGACAGGGGCACTCCTACGAGCAGTACTTC. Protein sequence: CASSYSGQGHSYEQYF.

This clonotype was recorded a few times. The DNA of the CDR3 is TGTGCCAGCAGCTTTAACCGGGACAGGGGGCTCCATAGCTCCTACGAGCAGTACTTC. This codes for CASSFNRDRGLHSSYEQYF. This chain links TRBV11-2 with TRBJ2-7; 12 nucleotides agree with TRBD1. Germline CDR1 and CDR2: SGHAT and FQNNGV. The CDR3 has 19 residues. J lost 0 bases, V lost 3 bases, and 12 bases had no gene match.

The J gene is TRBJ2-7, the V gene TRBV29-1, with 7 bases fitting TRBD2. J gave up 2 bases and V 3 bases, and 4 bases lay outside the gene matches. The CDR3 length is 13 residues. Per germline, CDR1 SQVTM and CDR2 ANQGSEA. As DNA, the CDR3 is TGCAGCGTTGAGGGCGGGAGCGCCTACGAGCAGTACTTC. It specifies CSVEGGSAYEQYF.

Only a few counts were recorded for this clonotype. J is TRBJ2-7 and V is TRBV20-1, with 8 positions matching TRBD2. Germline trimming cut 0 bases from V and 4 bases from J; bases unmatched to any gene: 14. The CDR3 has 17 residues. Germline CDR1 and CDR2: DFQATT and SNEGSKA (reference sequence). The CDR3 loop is CSARDLAGLGTGYEQYF. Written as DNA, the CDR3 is TGCAGTGCTAGAGATTTAGCGGGACTAGGCACAGGTTACGAGCAGTACTTC.

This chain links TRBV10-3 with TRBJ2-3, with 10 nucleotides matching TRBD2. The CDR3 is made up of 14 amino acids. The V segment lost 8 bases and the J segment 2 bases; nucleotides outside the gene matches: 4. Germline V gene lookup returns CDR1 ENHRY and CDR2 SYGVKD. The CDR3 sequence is CAIRTSGVTDTQYF. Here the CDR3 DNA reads TGTGCCATCCGGACTAGCGGAGTCACAGATACGCAGTATTTT.

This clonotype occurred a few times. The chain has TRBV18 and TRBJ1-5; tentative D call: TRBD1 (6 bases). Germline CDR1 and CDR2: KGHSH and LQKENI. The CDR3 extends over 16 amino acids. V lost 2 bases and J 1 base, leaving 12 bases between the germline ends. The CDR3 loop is CASSPAGAGSNQPQHF. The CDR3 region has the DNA TGTGCCAGCTCACCAGCAGGGGCCGGCAGCAATCAGCCCCAGCATTTT.

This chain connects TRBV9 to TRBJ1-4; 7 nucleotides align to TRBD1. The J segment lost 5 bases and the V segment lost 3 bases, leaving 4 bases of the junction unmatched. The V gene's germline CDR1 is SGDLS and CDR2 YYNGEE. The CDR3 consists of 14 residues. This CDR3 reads CASSARGRNEKLFF. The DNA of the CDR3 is TGTGCCAGCAGCGCCAGGGGGAGGAATGAAAAACTGTTTTTT.